This TCR beta chain is drawn from a study of regulatory T cells in long-lasting Graves disease. As for time point: persistent/refractory GD, antithyroid drugs over 5 years with positive TRAb. The TCR library was made from RNA that had been extracted from PBMCs in TRIzol. CDR1 and CDR2 from the germline V gene are SGDLS and YYNGEE. V dropped 0 bases and J dropped 5 bases, with 9 bases sitting between them. The CDR3 has 15 residues. Study-level points and caveats: Newly diagnosed patients shared about a thousand public clonotypes; persistent patients shared approximately 2,700.

This clonotype was counted a few times. Its antigen is unknown. Building of the TCR beta libraries involved iRepertoire HTBI primers and Arm-PCR of CDR3 regions. TCRdb analysed the multiplex PCR reads with MiXCR anew, one entry per CDR3 protein. Of around 450,000 distinct CDR3 sequences listed, roughly 21% are singletons. This receptor was identified in a female donor with Graves disease. This specimen consisted of peripheral blood mononuclear cells (PBMCs), obtained when the disease was refractory, from a patient treated with antithyroid drugs. This chain joins TRBV9 and TRBJ1-6; perhaps TRBD1 as D (5 bases). In DNA, the CDR3 is TGTGCCAGCAGCGTAGAAGGACACGATAATTCACCCCTCCACTTT. Its protein product is CASSVEGHDNSPLHF.